This T cell receptor beta chain was sequenced during a study of T-cell reconstitution after alpha-beta-depleted transplantation in children. Preparing the TCRbeta library involved the use of unique molecular identifiers. Using its own MiXCR run on the PCR reads, TCRdb lists one record per CDR3 protein. The sample holds 800,000 to 1,000,000 distinct CDR3 sequences; about 29% are singletons and the top ten take about 28%. This CDR3 comprises 13 residues. Germline assignment: CDR1 SNHLY and CDR2 FYNNEI. The trim removed 8 bases at V and 0 bases at J, leaving 3 bases unmatched. Sequences were derived from PBMCs, mostly from graft donor cells, sampled 360 days after TCRalphabeta/CD19-depleted stem cell transplant. The source of this sequence is a boy under two years old who had a stem cell transplant for SCID, so the T cells may come from the graft donor. The chain carries TRBV2 and TRBJ1-1, with 7 bases that match TRBD1. The CDR3 reads CASFGTVNTEAFF. CDR3 nucleotide sequence: TGTGCCAGCTTCGGGACAGTGAACACTGAAGCTTTCTTT.